This is a list of T cell receptor beta chains from one sample in a study of blood T cell repertoires in COVID-19. Produced via immunoSEQ multiplex PCR; TCRdb's table is partial and in-frame only. This sample has roughly 300,000 clones; approximately 90% occur once, and the top ten carry approximately 2.4%. The sequenced sample was PBMCs or T cells enriched from blood (not recorded which). These TCRs come from a woman in her thirties or forties with acute COVID-19. Both conserved end residues are part of each CDR3. The order of the fields is V gene, J gene, clone size, CDR3 protein. Expanded clones get a size class; other rows say once, few or many, or leave the size out.

V: TRBV5-1; J: TRBJ2-2; size: -; CDR3: CASSLAGPRRAGELFF
V: TRBV6-1; J: TRBJ1-2; size: -; CDR3: CASSAPGGQGDYGYTF
V: TRBV7-3; J: TRBJ2-3; size: -; CDR3: CASSQTSGGTDTQYF
V: TRBV6-1; J: TRBJ1-5; size: once; CDR3: CASSQGTQPQHF
V: TRBV6-1; J: TRBJ1-2; size: -; CDR3: CASSETRRSYGYTF
V: TRBV27; J: TRBJ2-6; size: -; CDR3: CASSGLGASGANVLTF
V: TRBV2; J: TRBJ2-3; size: once; CDR3: CASRVGLAGEGDTQYF
V: TRBV28; J: TRBJ1-2; size: -; CDR3: CASSYKNRYGYTF
V: TRBV7-2; J: TRBJ1-3; size: -; CDR3: CASSRGTAGNTIYF
V: TRBV4-2; J: TRBJ1-2; size: -; CDR3: CASRSADSLYGYTF
V: TRBV27; J: TRBJ2-2; size: once; CDR3: CASSLLPPGGSTNTGELFF
V: TRBV28; J: TRBJ1-4; size: once; CDR3: CASSLLSLGMPGERFF
V: TRBV29-1; J: TRBJ2-7; size: -; CDR3: CSVARRADYEQYF
V: TRBV7-9; J: TRBJ1-1; size: -; CDR3: CASSFTPNTEAFF
V: TRBV4-1; J: TRBJ2-3; size: -; CDR3: CASSHDIAGGVLDTQYF
V: TRBV11-2; J: TRBJ2-1; size: -; CDR3: CASKRDNSYNEQFF
V: TRBV24-1; J: TRBJ2-6; size: once; CDR3: CATSPPGSGANVLTF
V: TRBV4-3; J: TRBJ2-1; size: -; CDR3: CASSQRSGRIYEQFF
V: TRBV19; J: TRBJ2-5; size: -; CDR3: CASSIGGLQETQYF
V: TRBV18; J: TRBJ2-1; size: -; CDR3: CASSPSSYNEQFF
V: TRBV5-1; J: TRBJ2-3; size: once; CDR3: CASIETSLVGDTQYF
V: TRBV6-5; J: TRBJ2-6; size: -; CDR3: CASSYSEAGANVLTF